The 24 T cell receptor beta chains listed next were all sequenced from one sample in a study of blood T cell repertoires in COVID-19. TCRdb's copy holds only in-frame clones and misses some; the assay was immunoSEQ multiplex PCR. The data hold under 250,000 clones, with under 90% observed a single time. Sequencing was performed on peripheral blood. These receptors all stem from a woman aged 55-75 years who had recovered from COVID-19.

J is TRBJ1-6 and V is TRBV9; D call uncertain. This CDR3 spans 16 amino acids. The V gene's germline CDR1 is SGDLS and CDR2 YYNGEE. Trimming removed 3 bases from V and 6 bases from J, with 16 bases in between. The CDR3 sequence: CASSAPAGARNSPLHF. CDR3 DNA sequence: TGTGCCAGCAGCGCCCCTGCGGGCGCCCGTAATTCACCCCTCCACTTT.

This chain joins TRBV20-1 and TRBJ2-1, with 8 bases identical to TRBD1. V lost 3 bases and J lost 9; bases outside the gene matches: 4. This CDR3 has 12 amino acids. Per the germline V gene, CDR1 is DFQATT and CDR2 is SNEGSKA (reference sequence). As DNA, the CDR3 is TGCAGTGCTAGTGCAGGGGGCGGTGAGCAGTTCTTC. Amino acids: CSASAGGGEQFF.

The chain combines TRBV2 with TRBJ2-3; TRBD1 is a possible D gene (5 bases). The CDR3 extends over 15 amino acids. The V end lost 4 bases, the J end lost 1 base, and 12 bases lay between the germline ends. In germline, CDR1 is SNHLY, CDR2 FYNNEI. The CDR3 DNA reads TGTGCCAGCAGTGGACAGCCCAGGGGCACAGATACGCAGTATTTT. Translating it yields CASSGQPRGTDTQYF.

This rearrangement joins TRBV7-2 to TRBJ2-7; D perhaps matches TRBD2 (8 bases). This CDR3 is 18 amino acids long. Trimming took 4 bases from V and 0 from J, leaving 22 bases between them. Germline lookup yields CDR1 SGHTA and CDR2 FQGNSA. This chain's CDR3 is CASSSRGGQRGSSYEQYF. For the CDR3, the DNA is TGTGCCAGCAGCTCCAGAGGGGGCCAGCGGGGGAGCTCCTACGAGCAGTACTTC.

A few counts support this clone. J is TRBJ2-7 and V is TRBV5-1; TRBD1 matches at 10 bases. The V gene end was trimmed by 5 bases and the J gene end by 4 bases; junction bases not matched to a gene: 6. The CDR3 covers 14 residues. The germline V gene encodes CDR1 SGHRS and CDR2 YFSETQ. The CDR3 DNA reads as TGCGCCAGCAGACCCTGGACAGGGGGTTACGAGCAGTACTTC. It yields the protein CASRPWTGGYEQYF. Filled out from reference TRBV5-1 and TRBJ2-7, the complete variable domain reads KAGVTQTPRYLIKTRGQQVTLSCSPISGHRSVSWYQQTPGQGLQFLFEYFSETQRNKGNFPGRFSGRQFSNSRSEMNVSTLELGDSALYLCASRPWTGGYEQYFGPGTRLTVT.

The rearrangement uses TRBV27 and TRBJ2-1; TRBD1 aligns across 7 bases. This CDR3 contains 15 residues. The junction had 7 bases not matched to a gene; V was cut back by 6 bases and J by 2 bases. Looked up from germline, CDR1 is MNHEY and CDR2 is SMNVEV (reference sequence). The DNA of the CDR3 is TGTGCCAGCAGCTCTAGAGGGGGCCCCTACAATGAGCAGTTCTTC. Translated: CASSSRGGPYNEQFF.

V is TRBV18 and J is TRBJ2-6; D gene ambiguous. The CDR3 runs to 16 residues. The ends were cut back, 1 base at V and 1 base at J, with 8 bases in the middle. Germline CDR1 reads KGHSH; CDR2 reads LQKENI. CDR3 loop: CASSPLPQSGANVLTF. The CDR3 coding sequence is TGTGCCAGCTCACCACTTCCACAGTCTGGGGCCAACGTCCTGACTTTC. The entire variable domain, with the rest obtained from reference TRBV18 and TRBJ2-6, is as follows: NAGVMQNPRHLVRRRGQEARLRCSPMKGHSHVYWYRQLPEEGLKFMVYLQKENIIDESGMPKERFSAEFPKEGPSILRIQQVVRGDSAAYFCASSPLPQSGANVLTFGAGSRLTVL.

The gene calls are TRBV30 and TRBJ2-5, with 7 positions matching TRBD1. Germline V gene sequence: CDR1 GTSNPN, CDR2 SVGIG (reference sequence). The CDR3 spans 16 residues. Trimming took 5 bases from V and 1 from J; bases not matched to a gene: 13. This CDR3 reads CAWGSPPTGIQETQYF. The CDR3 bases are TGTGCCTGGGGTTCCCCACCGACAGGGATCCAAGAGACCCAGTACTTC. Full variable domain (remainder filled in from reference TRBV30 and TRBJ2-5): SQTIHQWPATLVQPVGSPLSLECTVEGTSNPNLYWYRQAAGRGLQLLFYSVGIGQISSEVPQNLSASRPQDRQFILSSKKLLLSDSGFYLCAWGSPPTGIQETQYFGPGTRLLVL.

The V gene is TRBV24-1, the J gene TRBJ2-3; perhaps TRBD1 as D (6 bases). The CDR3 is made up of 15 amino acids. Germline CDR1 KGHDR, CDR2 SFDVKD. The V gene lost 3 bases and the J gene lost 2 bases, with 11 bases spanning the gap. The CDR3 reads CATSDRRDNTDTQYF. The CDR3 nucleotides read TGTGCCACCAGTGATCGCCGGGACAACACAGATACGCAGTATTTT.

J is TRBJ1-6 and V is TRBV3-1 (or the pseudogene TRBV3-2); weak D call: TRBD1 (5 bases). Germline V gives CDR1 LGHDT, CDR2 YNNKEL (reference sequence). The CDR3 is 15 amino acids. Deletions cut 1 base from V and 8 bases from J, with 12 bases between. The CDR3 bases are TGTGCCAGCAGCCAAGTTGGCGGGGGTGATTCACCCCTCCACTTT. Residues: CASSQVGGGDSPLHF.

The chain uses TRBV10-1 and TRBJ2-5; 7 bases map to TRBD2. The CDR3 loop spans 13 amino acids. Unmatched junction bases numbered 6, after V lost 8 bases and J lost 3 bases. Germline CDR1 and CDR2: WNHNN and SYGVQD (reference sequence). The CDR3 coding sequence is TGCGCCAGCTGCCGGGACTATAAAGAGACCCAGTACTTC. This gives the protein CASCRDYKETQYF.

About this clone itself: The sample has other DNA sequences that encode this CDR3 too. The chain recombines TRBV5-1 with TRBJ1-5; TRBD1 is a possible D gene (6 bases). Germline CDR1 and CDR2: SGHRS and YFSETQ. Trimming stripped 0 bases from V and 2 bases from J, with 6 bases between. The CDR3 extends over 14 amino acids. CDR3 nucleotide sequence: TGCGCCAGCAGCTTGGGGACAGGCAATCAGCCCCAGCATTTT. This gives the protein CASSLGTGNQPQHF. The complete variable domain, with remaining parts taken from reference TRBV5-1 and TRBJ1-5, reads KAGVTQTPRYLIKTRGQQVTLSCSPISGHRSVSWYQQTPGQGLQFLFEYFSETQRNKGNFPGRFSGRQFSNSRSEMNVSTLELGDSALYLCASSLGTGNQPQHFGDGTRLSIL.

The rearrangement joins TRBV7-9 to TRBJ2-1; D is uncertain. The CDR3 is made up of 13 amino acids. Trimming stripped 1 base from V and 6 bases from J, with 7 bases between. CDR1 and CDR2 from the germline V gene are SEHNR and FQNEAQ (reference sequence). CDR3 sequence (DNA): TGTGCCAGCAGCTTAGGTAGTCTCAATGAGCAGTTCTTC. Translation gives CASSLGSLNEQFF.

The rearrangement links TRBV20-1 to TRBJ1-1; D may be TRBD1 (6 bases). This CDR3 comprises 12 residues. In germline, CDR1 is DFQATT, CDR2 SNEGSKA (reference sequence). V lost 3 bases to trimming and J lost 6 bases, with 11 bases between them. CDR3: CSASPQGSEAFF. The CDR3 bases are TGCAGTGCTAGTCCACAGGGATCTGAAGCTTTCTTT.

The chain is built from TRBV5-1 and TRBJ2-7; D gene unclear. This CDR3 has 14 amino acids. Trimming cost V 4 bases and J 2 bases, with 13 bases left between them. CDR1 is SGHRS, CDR2 YFSETQ, per germline. Here the CDR3 reads CASSVAVGPYEQYF. The CDR3 DNA is TGCGCCAGCAGCGTGGCGGTCGGTCCCTACGAGCAGTACTTC.

This rearrangement joins TRBV7-9 to TRBJ2-5; maybe TRBD2 (5 bases). The V gene lost 5 bases and the J gene lost 5 bases, with 12 bases spanning the gap. Per the germline V gene, CDR1 is SEHNR and CDR2 is FQNEAQ (reference sequence). This CDR3 contains 13 residues. The CDR3 coding sequence is TGTGCCAGCAGCCCCACTAGGAGGGAGACCCAGTACTTC. This translates into CASSPTRRETQYF.

J is TRBJ2-7 and V is TRBV5-1; 8 nucleotides line up with TRBD2. With 5 bases clipped from V and 6 bases from J, the junction kept 10 bases outside the gene matches. CDR1 SGHRS and CDR2 YFSETQ come from the germline V gene. The CDR3 is made up of 14 amino acids. The CDR3 nucleotides read TGCGCCAGCAGGGGCCCATCTAGCGGGTGCGAGCAGTACTTC. Its translation: CASRGPSSGCEQYF.

The chain uses TRBV19 and TRBJ1-4; no clear D. Trimming removed 8 bases at V and 0 bases at J, with 10 bases between. The CDR3 is 14 residues long. The V gene's germline CDR1 is LNHDA and CDR2 SQIVND (reference sequence). The CDR3 DNA follows: TGTGCCAGTGCCCGGGGTGCAACTAATGAAAAACTGTTTTTT. As protein: CASARGATNEKLFF.

V is TRBV18 and J is TRBJ2-7, with D possibly TRBD1 on 6 matching bases. This CDR3 region has 14 residues. V lost 0 bases and J 7 bases, leaving 13 bases between the germline ends. CDR1 and CDR2 from the germline V gene are KGHSH and LQKENI. The CDR3: CASSPPRDTGEQYF. The CDR3 nucleotides are TGTGCCAGCTCACCACCACGGGACACAGGAGAGCAGTACTTC.

The rearrangement links TRBV30 to TRBJ2-1, with 8 nucleotides matching TRBD1. Germline CDR1 reads GTSNPN; CDR2 reads SVGIG (reference sequence). This CDR3 contains 13 residues. Trimming took 5 bases from V and 0 from J; bases not matched to a gene: 0. CDR3 DNA sequence: TGTGCCTGGGGACAGGGCTCCTACAATGAGCAGTTCTTC. Residues: CAWGQGSYNEQFF.

DNA for the CDR3: TGTGCCAGCAGCCTCGGACAGAGCTCCTATAATTCACCCCTCCACTTT. Translated: CASSLGQSSYNSPLHF. The chain links TRBV9 to TRBJ1-6; D is perhaps TRBD1 (6 bases). CDR1 SGDLS and CDR2 YYNGEE come from the germline V gene. V was pared by 4 bases and J by 0 bases, with 11 bases between. The CDR3 sequence is 16 residues long.

The chain employs TRBV10-3 and TRBJ2-5; TRBD2 aligns across 7 bases. Germline V gene lookup returns CDR1 ENHRY and CDR2 SYGVKD. The J segment lost 7 bases and the V segment lost 4 bases, leaving 12 bases of the junction unmatched. The CDR3 consists of 15 residues. CDR3 DNA sequence: TGTGCCATCAGTGGTGGTCTAGCGGATCAGTTGACCCAGTACTTC. Residues: CAISGGLADQLTQYF.

The rearrangement joins TRBV7-9 to TRBJ2-5; no definite D call. Per the germline V gene, CDR1 is SEHNR and CDR2 is FQNEAQ (reference sequence). The length of the CDR3 is 11 residues. V was shortened by 5 bases and J by 2 bases, with 3 bases between the two germline ends. CDR3 coding DNA: TGTGCCAGCAGCCAACAAGAGACCCAGTACTTC. Protein sequence: CASSQQETQYF.

V usage is TRBV7-2 and J usage is TRBJ1-2; 7 bases are shared with TRBD1. Germline CDR1 is SGHTA and CDR2 is FQGNSA. Trimming at V came to 5 bases and at J to 4 bases, leaving 4 bases not matched to a gene. CDR3 size: 13 residues. The CDR3 DNA sequence: TGTGCCAGCAGCCGGGGACAGTTCTATGGCTACACCTTC. Protein product: CASSRGQFYGYTF.